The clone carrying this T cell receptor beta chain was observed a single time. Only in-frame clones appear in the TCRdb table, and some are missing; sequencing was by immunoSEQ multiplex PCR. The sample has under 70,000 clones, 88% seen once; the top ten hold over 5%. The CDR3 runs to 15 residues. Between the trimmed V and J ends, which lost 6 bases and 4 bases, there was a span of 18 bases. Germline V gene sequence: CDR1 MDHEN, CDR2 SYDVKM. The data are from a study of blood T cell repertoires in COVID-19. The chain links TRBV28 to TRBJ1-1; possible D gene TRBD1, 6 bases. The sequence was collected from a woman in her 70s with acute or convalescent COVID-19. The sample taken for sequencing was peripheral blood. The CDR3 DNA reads TGTGCCAGCAGCCGTTTGGGGGCGGCGGGCACTGAAGCTTTCTTT. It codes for CASSRLGAAGTEAFF.